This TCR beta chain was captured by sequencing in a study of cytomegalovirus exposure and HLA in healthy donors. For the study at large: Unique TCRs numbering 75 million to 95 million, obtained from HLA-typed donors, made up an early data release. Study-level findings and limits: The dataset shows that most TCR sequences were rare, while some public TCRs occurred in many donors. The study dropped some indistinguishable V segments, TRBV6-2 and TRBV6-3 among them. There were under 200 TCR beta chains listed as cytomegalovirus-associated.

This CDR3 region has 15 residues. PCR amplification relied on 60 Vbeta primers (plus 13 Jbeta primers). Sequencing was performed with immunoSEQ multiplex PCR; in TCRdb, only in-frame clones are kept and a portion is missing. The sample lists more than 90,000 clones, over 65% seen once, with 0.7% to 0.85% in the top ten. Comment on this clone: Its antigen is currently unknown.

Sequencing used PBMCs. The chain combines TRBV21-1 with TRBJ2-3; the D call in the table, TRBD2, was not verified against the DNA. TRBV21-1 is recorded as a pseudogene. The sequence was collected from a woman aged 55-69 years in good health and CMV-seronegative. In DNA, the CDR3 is TGTGCCAGCAGCCCTGGGACTAGCGGCACAGATACGCAGTATTTT. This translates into CASSPGTSGTDTQYF.